A single sample is the source of the 25 T cell receptor beta chains below, sequenced in a study of cytomegalovirus exposure and HLA in healthy donors (TCRdb year 2017). Libraries came from the immunoSEQ multiplex PCR assay. For the multiplex PCR, a mixture combining 60 forward primers for TCR Vbeta segments and 13 reverse primers for TCR Jbeta segments was used. Not all clones reach the TCRdb copy of this immuneACCESS table, which keeps in-frame sequences only. Checked studies attribute under half of the gap to unresolved V genes and leave the rest unexplained. The sample table shows over 150,000 clones, and approximately 71% are seen once. Of the sample, roughly 1.4% is held by the ten largest clones. Material: PBMCs. These receptors came from a man aged 50 to 59 in good health and CMV-seronegative.

The chain recombines TRBV19 with TRBJ2-7; a weak D match, TRBD2 (5 bases). Looked up from germline, CDR1 is LNHDA and CDR2 is SQIVND (reference sequence). V dropped 6 bases and J dropped 3 bases, with 12 bases sitting between them. This CDR3 is built from 13 residues. CDR3 sequence (DNA): TGTGCCAGTAGGGCCTCCGGGGTCTACGAGCAGTACTTC. This encodes CASRASGVYEQYF.

The rearrangement uses TRBV4-1 and TRBJ1-4; 7 nucleotides line up with TRBD1. CDR3 size: 16 residues. Losses at the gene ends were 2 bases for V and 4 bases for J; bases not matched to a gene: 7. The germline CDR1 and CDR2 sequences are MGHRA and YSYEKL. CDR3 nucleotides: TGCGCCAGCAGCCAATCCAGACAGGGCGGTAATGAAAAACTGTTTTTT. This translates into CASSQSRQGGNEKLFF.

This clone has just a few counts. This sequence joins TRBV5-1 and TRBJ1-4; 8 nucleotides match TRBD1. The junction had 8 bases not matched to a gene; V was cut back by 3 bases and J by 1 base. This CDR3 spans 17 amino acids. The germline V gene has CDR1 SGHRS and CDR2 YFSETQ. The CDR3: CASSYRAGTGTNEKLFF. In nucleotides, the CDR3 is TGCGCCAGCAGCTACCGGGCGGGGACAGGAACTAATGAAAAACTGTTTTTT.

The chain is built from TRBV11-2 and TRBJ2-2; D remains unclear. This CDR3 region has 15 residues. Deletions cut 1 base from V and 6 bases from J, with 12 bases between. Germline assignment: CDR1 SGHAT and CDR2 FQNNGV. In DNA form, the CDR3 reads TGTGCCAGCAGCTTAGGGTTGCGCGCGTCCGGGGAGCTGTTTTTT. The encoded protein is CASSLGLRASGELFF.

The chain employs TRBV29-1 and TRBJ1-1, with D tentatively TRBD1 (5 bases). Trimming took off 3 bases at V and 5 bases at J, with 16 bases between the two ends. CDR1 and CDR2 (germline): SQVTM, ANQGSEA. The CDR3 covers 14 residues. This CDR3 reads CSVDPGRVRTEAFF. CDR3 nucleotides: TGCAGCGTTGATCCTGGCAGGGTGAGAACTGAAGCTTTCTTT.

CDR3 region: CASSPRDRGNFYEQYF. DNA of the CDR3: TGTGCCAGTAGTCCCAGAGACAGGGGGAACTTCTACGAGCAGTACTTC. J is TRBJ2-7 and V is TRBV19; TRBD1 agrees at 9 bases. Germline CDR1 LNHDA, CDR2 SQIVND (reference sequence). Trimming at V came to 5 bases and at J to 3 bases, leaving 11 bases not matched to a gene. The CDR3 spans 16 residues.

The chain carries TRBV7-8 and TRBJ1-1; D is unresolved. The CDR3 has 12 residues. Trimming pared 5 bases from V and 1 base from J, leaving 5 bases between. The germline V gene encodes CDR1 SGHVS and CDR2 FQNEAQ. The CDR3 sequence is CASSHRNTEAFF. The CDR3 bases are TGTGCCAGCAGCCACAGGAACACTGAAGCTTTCTTT.

V is TRBV10-3 and J is TRBJ2-1, with 14 bases fitting TRBD2. Germline lookup yields CDR1 ENHRY and CDR2 SYGVKD. V was clipped by 6 bases and J by 5 bases; unmatched bases: 3. The CDR3 has 15 residues. The CDR3 DNA reads TGTGCCATCAGGGGGACTAGCGGGGGCAACAATGAGCAGTTCTTC. This codes for CAIRGTSGGNNEQFF.

The genes are TRBV14 and TRBJ2-1; 16 bases line up with TRBD2. CDR1 and CDR2 (germline): SGHDN, FVKESK. Unmatched junction bases numbered 3, after V lost 4 bases and J lost 6 bases. The CDR3 loop spans 16 amino acids. DNA of the CDR3: TGTGCCAGCAGCCGTGGGACTAGCGGGGGGGGCAATGAGCAGTTCTTC. It encodes CASSRGTSGGGNEQFF.

This rearrangement joins TRBV19 to TRBJ2-3, with 12 bases lining up with TRBD2. The CDR3 totals 18 residues. With 5 bases clipped from V and 1 base from J, the junction kept 10 bases outside the gene matches. CDR1 and CDR2 from the germline V gene are LNHDA and SQIVND (reference sequence). This CDR3 is CASSVNLLAGGRTDTQYF. The CDR3 DNA reads TGTGCCAGTAGTGTGAACCTTCTAGCGGGGGGGCGCACAGATACGCAGTATTTT.

The sample holds a few counts of this clone. V usage is TRBV28 and J usage is TRBJ1-2; weak D call: TRBD1 (5 bases). Germline CDR1 is MDHEN and CDR2 is SYDVKM. The CDR3 is 14 residues long. The V end was cut by 5 bases, the J end by 3 bases, with 13 bases between. As DNA, the CDR3 is TGTGCCAGCAGTCCAACAGGCGCTTACTATGGCTACACCTTC. Its protein product is CASSPTGAYYGYTF.

Only a few counts were recorded for this clone. The gene calls are TRBV27 and TRBJ2-1; D might be TRBD1 (6 bases). The germline V gene has CDR1 MNHEY and CDR2 SMNVEV (reference sequence). The CDR3 runs 13 residues. V lost 5 bases and J lost 5, with 10 bases in between. CDR3 region: CASSDGTHNEQFF. The CDR3 DNA follows: TGTGCCAGCAGTGACGGGACACACAATGAGCAGTTCTTC.

V is TRBV19 and J is TRBJ1-6; D possibly corresponds to TRBD1 (5 bases). Trimming removed 3 bases from V and 6 bases from J, with 9 bases in between. The CDR3 loop spans 14 amino acids. Germline V lookup: CDR1 LNHDA, CDR2 SQIVND (reference sequence). The CDR3 protein is CASSIFQGNSPLHF. The DNA of the CDR3 is TGTGCCAGTAGTATTTTCCAGGGTAATTCACCCCTCCACTTT. Supplemented by reference TRBV19 and TRBJ1-6, the full variable domain reads DGGITQSPKYLFRKEGQNVTLSCEQNLNHDAMYWYRQDPGQGLRLIYYSQIVNDFQKGDIAEGYSVSREKKESFPLTVTSAQKNPTAFYLCASSIFQGNSPLHFGNGTRLTVT.

The chain uses TRBV7-2 and TRBJ1-6; D possibly corresponds to TRBD1 (5 bases). V lost 4 bases and J lost 6, with 16 bases in between. CDR1 is SGHTA and CDR2 is FQGNSA in the germline V gene. This CDR3 is built from 16 residues. This chain's CDR3 is CASSSRTLGINSPLHF. As DNA, the CDR3 is TGTGCCAGCAGCTCTAGGACACTGGGGATTAATTCACCCCTCCACTTT.

V is TRBV6-6 and J is TRBJ2-5, with 7 bases identical to TRBD1. CDR1 is MNHNY, CDR2 SVGAGI, per germline (reference sequence). Trimming removed 6 bases from V and 4 bases from J; junction bases left unmatched: 5. The CDR3 covers 13 residues. CDR3 coding DNA: TGTGCCAGCAGCCTAGAGGGGGCAGAGACCCAGTACTTC. Its protein is CASSLEGAETQYF.

Worth noting for this clone: The same CDR3 is also encoded by other DNA sequences in this sample. This chain joins TRBV5-1 and TRBJ2-7; the D gene is possibly TRBD1 (7 bases). Looked up from germline, CDR1 is SGHRS and CDR2 is YFSETQ. This CDR3 is 15 amino acids long. The germline V and J ends were trimmed by 0 bases and 0 bases, with 10 bases remaining between them. The CDR3 protein is CASSLAGGSSYEQYF. The DNA for the CDR3 is TGCGCCAGCAGCTTGGCAGGGGGGTCCTCCTACGAGCAGTACTTC.

This clone was counted a single time. This chain links TRBV28 with TRBJ1-1, with no clear D. This CDR3 is built from 15 residues. The V gene's germline CDR1 is MDHEN and CDR2 SYDVKM. The V gene lost 5 bases and the J gene lost 6 bases, with 19 bases spanning the gap. The CDR3 DNA reads TGTGCCAGCAGTCAAGTCGGTTTAAGGAGCGCTGAAGCTTTCTTT. Protein sequence: CASSQVGLRSAEAFF.

The V and J genes are TRBV11-2 and TRBJ1-6; D remains unclear. The V gene lost 5 bases and the J gene lost 8 bases, with 19 bases spanning the gap. The CDR3 contains 16 residues. Germline CDR1 and CDR2: SGHAT and FQNNGV. Written as DNA, the CDR3 is TGTGCCAGCAGCCGCCTTCGATCGGTCCAATATTCACCCCTCCACTTT. It encodes CASSRLRSVQYSPLHF.

The V call is TRBV9, the J call TRBJ2-7, with TRBD2 identical over 14 bases. Germline loops: CDR1 SGDLS, CDR2 YYNGEE. Trimming cost V 3 bases and J 2 bases; bases outside gene matches: 1. The CDR3 consists of 15 residues. The DNA of the CDR3 is TGTGCCAGCAGCGCGACTAGCGGGGGGGCCTACGAGCAGTACTTC. Translation: CASSATSGGAYEQYF.

The rearrangement links TRBV7-2 to TRBJ1-6, with D possibly being TRBD1 (5 bases). Trimming pared 5 bases from V and 8 bases from J, leaving 13 bases between. The CDR3 is made up of 14 amino acids. CDR1 is SGHTA, CDR2 FQGNSA, per germline. CDR3 DNA: TGTGCCAGCAGCCCCTTCGGGGGAGATTCACCCCTCCACTTT. This translates into CASSPFGGDSPLHF.

This rearrangement joins TRBV6-1 to TRBJ1-3; D gene unclear. The germline gives CDR1 MNHNS, CDR2 SASEGT. This CDR3 is built from 15 residues. Trimming removed 4 bases from V and 4 bases from J, with 14 bases in between. CDR3 sequence: CASSGDPGSGNTIYF. The CDR3 DNA is TGTGCCAGCAGTGGGGATCCGGGATCCGGAAACACCATATATTTT.

This chain uses TRBV5-1 with TRBJ1-1; D is possibly TRBD1 (6 bases). CDR3 length: 13 residues. The V end lost 4 bases, the J end lost 5 bases, and 12 bases lay between the germline ends. Germline values: CDR1 SGHRS, CDR2 YFSETQ. Here the CDR3 reads CASSQQGRTEAFF. CDR3 DNA sequence: TGCGCCAGCAGCCAACAGGGAAGGACTGAAGCTTTCTTT.

The chain couples TRBV25-1 to TRBJ2-1; tentative D call: TRBD1 (5 bases). The CDR3 length is 11 residues. Germline loops: CDR1 MGHDK, CDR2 SYGVNS. The germline V and J ends were trimmed by 5 bases and 9 bases, with 8 bases remaining between them. In DNA, the CDR3 is TGTGCCAGCAGTCTAGGGGCTGAGCAGTTCTTC. Its protein is CASSLGAEQFF.

This clone was seen more than once but under ten times. The J gene is TRBJ1-4, the V gene TRBV7-2; D perhaps matches TRBD1 (5 bases). This CDR3 region has 15 residues. CDR1 is SGHTA, CDR2 FQGNSA, per germline. V gave up 5 bases and J gave up 8 bases, with 18 bases separating them. CDR3: CASSLDGGSGEKLFF. The CDR3 region has the DNA TGTGCCAGCAGCCTGGACGGGGGATCTGGGGAAAAACTGTTTTTT.

This clone was seen a single time. This chain connects TRBV5-4 to TRBJ1-4; 7 bases are a match to TRBD1. The CDR3 extends over 16 amino acids. The V gene end was trimmed by 4 bases and the J gene end by 3 bases; junction bases not matched to a gene: 9. The germline V gene encodes CDR1 SGHNT and CDR2 YYREEE (reference sequence). CDR3 sequence reads: CASSNGGGTANEKLFF. The CDR3 nucleotides are TGTGCCAGCAGCAACGGAGGCGGGACAGCTAATGAAAAACTGTTTTTT.